This T cell receptor (beta chain) emerged from a study of cytomegalovirus exposure and HLA in healthy donors. Study-wide results and limits: Researchers counted 164 TCR beta chains as cytomegalovirus-associated.

As to this clone: The target antigen is unknown.

13 Jbeta primers and 60 Vbeta primers were used for the PCR. Assay: immunoSEQ multiplex PCR; the TCRdb copy retains only in-frame clones and omits some. The sample contains 150,000 or so clones, over 70% of which appear only once. This TCR was recovered from a young man in good health and CMV-seronegative. Sequenced material: PBMCs.

The CDR3 coding sequence is TGTGCCAGTAACGGACAGGGGGCGTGGGAGACCCAGTACTTC. It translates to CASNGQGAWETQYF. This chain joins TRBV19 and TRBJ2-5; 11 nucleotides line up with TRBD1. The CDR3 contains 14 residues. CDR1 LNHDA and CDR2 SQIVND come from the germline V gene (reference sequence). V shed 7 bases, J shed 5 bases, and the junction held 6 bases outside the gene matches.